A single sample is the source of the 12 T cell receptor beta chains below, sequenced in a study of blood T cell repertoires in COVID-19 (dated by TCRdb to about 2020). The library relied on the immunoSEQ multiplex PCR assay. The clones in this table, taken by TCRdb from immuneACCESS, are in-frame only. Not every clone is retained; where verified, under half of the shortfall comes from an unresolved V gene, and the cause of the rest is unknown. The sample includes roughly 250,000 clones, with approximately 83% observed a single time. The biggest ten clones account for more than 4% of the sample. The sample comprised PBMCs or T cells enriched from blood (not recorded which). The receptor set was obtained from a woman younger than 45 who had recovered from COVID-19.

This chain uses TRBV20-1 with TRBJ1-1, with D hard to call. V was trimmed by 4 bases and J by 8 bases, leaving 11 bases between them. Germline V gives CDR1 DFQATT, CDR2 SNEGSKA (reference sequence). The CDR3 is 11 residues long. DNA for the CDR3: TGCAGTGCTATCGAAACAGTAGAAGCTTTCTTT. It is translated as CSAIETVEAFF.

The chain links TRBV5-4 to TRBJ1-1; 8 bases match TRBD1. This CDR3 has 14 residues. Germline CDR1 is SGHNT and CDR2 is YYREEE (reference sequence). V lost 2 bases and J lost 3; bases outside the gene matches: 3. The CDR3 loop is CASSFDRGYTEAFF. Here the CDR3 DNA reads TGTGCCAGCAGCTTCGACAGGGGATACACTGAAGCTTTCTTT.

V is TRBV28 and J is TRBJ1-1; D remains ambiguous. The CDR3 covers 12 residues. CDR1 is MDHEN, CDR2 SYDVKM, per germline. Trimming left V 6 bases short and J 3 bases short, with 8 bases between. The CDR3 DNA sequence: TGTGCCAGCAGGCCTCGGGACACTGAAGCTTTCTTT. It translates to CASRPRDTEAFF. The full variable domain, rest sourced from reference TRBV28 and TRBJ1-1, is DVKVTQSSRYLVKRTGEKVFLECVQDMDHENMFWYRQDPGLGLRLIYFSYDVKMKEKGDIPEGYSVSREKKERFSLILESASTNQTSMYLCASRPRDTEAFFGQGTRLTVV.

The chain carries TRBV27 and TRBJ1-2; D is unresolved. Germline V gene data show CDR1 as MNHEY and CDR2 as SMNVEV (reference sequence). Between the trimmed V and J ends, which lost 3 bases and 0 bases, there was a span of 11 bases. The CDR3 sequence is 15 residues long. As DNA, the CDR3 is TGTGCCAGCAGTTTCAGGTCCAGAACTAACTATGGCTACACCTTC. It translates to CASSFRSRTNYGYTF.

The table lists this clone with a count of one. The chain carries TRBV11-2 and TRBJ2-1; TRBD1 aligns across 7 bases. J gave up 0 bases and V 1 base, and 6 bases lay outside the gene matches. This CDR3 has 17 amino acids. CDR1 and CDR2 from the germline V gene are SGHAT and FQNNGV. CDR3 nucleotides: TGTGCCAGCAGCTTAGGGGGGACAGACTTCTCCTACAATGAGCAGTTCTTC. Its translation: CASSLGGTDFSYNEQFF.

This chain uses TRBV20-1 with TRBJ2-7, with D unclear. With 3 bases removed from V and 2 bases from J, the gap between germline ends came to 5 bases. CDR1 DFQATT and CDR2 SNEGSKA come from the germline V gene (reference sequence). The CDR3 has 11 amino acids. CDR3: CSASLTYEQYF. The DNA for the CDR3 is TGCAGTGCTAGTTTAACCTACGAGCAGTACTTC.

CDR3 amino acids: CASRQGFNQPQHF. DNA for the CDR3: TGTGCCAGCAGACAGGGGTTCAATCAGCCCCAGCATTTT. The rearrangement joins TRBV28 to TRBJ1-5; the match to TRBD1 covers 7 bases. CDR3 length: 13 amino acids. V shed 6 bases and J 3 bases; nucleotides not matched to a gene: 2. Germline values: CDR1 MDHEN, CDR2 SYDVKM.

The V gene is TRBV2, the J gene TRBJ1-5; no clear D. The CDR3 covers 14 residues. The V gene's germline CDR1 is SNHLY and CDR2 FYNNEI. Deletions cut 6 bases from V and 4 bases from J, with 13 bases between. The chain's CDR3 is CASSLPLINQPQHF. The CDR3 DNA reads as TGTGCCAGCAGCCTCCCTCTTATTAATCAGCCCCAGCATTTT.

This rearrangement joins TRBV6-5 to TRBJ1-5; possibly TRBD1 for D (6 bases). The CDR3 sequence is 15 residues long. Germline assignment: CDR1 MNHEY and CDR2 SVGAGI. V lost 5 bases, J lost 0 bases, and 11 bases lay in between. CDR3 amino acids: CASSRGHLSNQPQHF. The DNA for the CDR3 is TGTGCCAGCAGTCGGGGACATCTTAGCAATCAGCCCCAGCATTTT.

The chain recombines TRBV27 with TRBJ2-3; possible D gene TRBD1, 5 bases. The CDR3 has 15 amino acids. Germline V gene sequence: CDR1 MNHEY, CDR2 SMNVEV (reference sequence). Between the trimmed V and J ends, which lost 6 bases and 1 base, there was a span of 14 bases. The CDR3 spells CASRGDTGGTDTQYF. The CDR3 bases are TGTGCCAGCAGGGGTGATACAGGAGGCACAGATACGCAGTATTTT.

This clone has a handful of counts. The chain links TRBV4-1 to TRBJ2-1; D perhaps matches TRBD2 (6 bases). The CDR3 is 15 residues long. Per germline, CDR1 MGHRA and CDR2 YSYEKL. Trimming shortened V by 1 base and J by 2 bases, and 9 bases separated the two germline ends. The DNA of the CDR3 is TGCGCCAGCAGCCAAGTAGGGAGGACCTACAATGAGCAGTTCTTC. It is translated as CASSQVGRTYNEQFF.

The chain couples TRBV11-2 to TRBJ2-1; no reliable D call. Trimming left V 3 bases short and J 0 bases short, with 9 bases between. The length of the CDR3 is 15 residues. Germline V gene lookup returns CDR1 SGHAT and CDR2 FQNNGV. CDR3 amino acids: CASSFHVSSYNEQFF. CDR3 sequence (DNA): TGTGCCAGCAGCTTCCACGTCAGCTCCTACAATGAGCAGTTCTTC.